This T cell receptor (beta chain) was recovered during a study of T-cell memory formation after mild COVID-19. Whole-study findings and limits: In pre-infection memory, a portion of responding clones appeared, which suggested that cross-reactive memory joined.

V lost 4 bases, J lost 10 bases, and 22 bases lay in between. The CDR3 is 16 residues long. Per germline, CDR1 KGHDR and CDR2 SFDVKD. Researchers used 5'RACE with constant-segment primers to make TCR alpha and TCR beta cDNA libraries that carry sample barcodes and UMIs. TCRdb reanalysed the 5' RACE reads using MiXCR and keeps one entry per CDR3 protein. The sample records approximately 200,000 distinct CDR3 sequences, approximately 16% being singletons. Points on this clonotype: Its target is not known.

The sequenced sample consisted of PBMCs or a T cell subset sorted from them (not recorded which). The TCR originated in an adult woman who had mild COVID-19 (a few samples of this study predate the infection). Cell type and time point are not known. This chain connects TRBV24-1 to TRBJ2-1; D is possibly TRBD1 (6 bases). CDR3 nucleotides: TGTGCCACCAGTGAACAAGCCACCCACAGGGTAGGAGAGCAGTTCTTC. Its translation is CATSEQATHRVGEQFF.